The 23 T cell receptor beta chains given below trace back to one sample, sequenced in a study of shared clonotypes between healthy human individuals. The table came from immunoSEQ multiplex PCR; TCRdb's copy has only in-frame clones and leaves some out. This sample has around 720,000 clones, with 73% found just once. The specimen sequenced was memory CD4+ T cells sorted from blood. This sample's subset: CD45RA-negative fraction. These TCRs come from a woman aged 25 to 39 in good health.

The chain links TRBV14 to TRBJ1-3; D unclear. CDR1 is SGHDN and CDR2 is FVKESK in the germline V gene. There are 12 residues in the CDR3. The V end lost 3 bases, the J end lost 2 bases, and 2 bases lay between the germline ends. In nucleotides, the CDR3 is TGTGCCAGCAGCCACCCTGGAAACACCATATATTTT. Amino acid sequence: CASSHPGNTIYF.

Regarding this clone: The sample carries other DNA sequences with the same CDR3. The V and J genes are TRBV30 and TRBJ2-1, with TRBD2 as a possible D gene (5 bases). Looked up from germline, CDR1 is GTSNPN and CDR2 is SVGIG (reference sequence). Trimming took off 0 bases at V and 5 bases at J, with 8 bases between the two ends. The CDR3 length is 13 residues. CDR3 protein: CAWSVDGNNEQFF. The CDR3 nucleotides read TGTGCCTGGAGTGTGGACGGGAACAATGAGCAGTTCTTC.

The sample holds a few counts of this clone. J is TRBJ2-1 and V is TRBV5-1, with D hard to call. There are 11 residues in the CDR3. The V end was cut by 1 base, the J end by 8 bases, with 4 bases between. Germline CDR1 reads SGHRS; CDR2 reads YFSETQ. CDR3 sequence reads: CASSLSDEQFF. In DNA form, the CDR3 reads TGCGCCAGCAGCTTGTCCGATGAGCAGTTCTTC.

In this sample, this clone turned up once. The DNA for the CDR3 is TGTGCCAGCAGCTTTGGGGCTAGCGGGAATCAAGAGACCCAGTACTTC. Its translation is CASSFGASGNQETQYF. The rearrangement joins TRBV7-9 to TRBJ2-5, with 9 bases lining up with TRBD2. There are 16 residues in the CDR3. Looked up from germline, CDR1 is SEHNR and CDR2 is FQNEAQ (reference sequence). J lost 2 bases, V lost 3 bases, and 7 bases had no gene match.

The gene calls are TRBV7-3 and TRBJ2-1; possibly TRBD1 or TRBD2 for D (5 bases each). This CDR3 region has 16 residues. The germline V and J ends were trimmed by 5 bases and 2 bases, with 16 bases remaining between them. The germline V gene encodes CDR1 SGHTA and CDR2 FQGTGA. CDR3 residues: CASSPRGREAYNEQFF. The CDR3 coding sequence is TGTGCCAGCAGCCCTAGGGGACGGGAAGCCTACAATGAGCAGTTCTTC. Drawing the rest from reference TRBV7-3 and TRBJ2-1, the complete variable domain is GAGVSQTPSNKVTEKGKYVELRCDPISGHTALYWYRQSLGQGPEFLIYFQGTGAADDSGLPNDRFFAVRPEGSVSTLKIQRTERGDSAVYLCASSPRGREAYNEQFFGPGTRLTVL.

The J gene is TRBJ1-1, the V gene TRBV29-1; perhaps TRBD1 as D (5 bases). The ends were cut back, 1 base at V and 3 bases at J, with 15 bases in the middle. The germline V gene encodes CDR1 SQVTM and CDR2 ANQGSEA. The CDR3 length is 15 residues. CDR3 sequence: CSVEGGASEDTEAFF. The CDR3 DNA is TGCAGCGTTGAAGGAGGGGCTAGTGAGGACACTGAAGCTTTCTTT.

CDR3 sequence (DNA): TGCGCCAGCAGCCAAGTGCAGGGTATGCGGGAGCAGTTCTTC. It encodes CASSQVQGMREQFF. The V and J genes are TRBV4-1 and TRBJ2-1; weak D call: TRBD1 (5 bases). The V end lost 1 base, the J end lost 10 bases, and 14 bases lay between the germline ends. Germline V lookup: CDR1 MGHRA, CDR2 YSYEKL. The length of the CDR3 is 14 residues.

This chain joins TRBV18 and TRBJ2-3; D is perhaps TRBD2 (6 bases). The CDR3 runs 15 residues. The germline CDR1 and CDR2 sequences are KGHSH and LQKENI. V shed 3 bases and J shed 2 bases, with 12 bases lying between them. CDR3 DNA: TGTGCCAGCTCACCCGGAATAGCGGTCACAGATACGCAGTATTTT. Its protein is CASSPGIAVTDTQYF.

The chain links TRBV27 to TRBJ2-2; maybe TRBD2 (6 bases). Germline lookup yields CDR1 MNHEY and CDR2 SMNVEV (reference sequence). The CDR3 is 16 residues long. V lost 5 bases and J 0 bases, leaving 13 bases between the germline ends. The CDR3 coding sequence is TGTGCCAGCAGTCCCGCCGGGAGTACGAACACCGGGGAGCTGTTTTTT. It codes for CASSPAGSTNTGELFF.

The CDR3: CASSSGMNTEAFF. The CDR3 coding sequence is TGTGCCAGCAGCTCAGGGATGAACACTGAAGCTTTCTTT. The chain carries TRBV11-2 and TRBJ1-1, with D perhaps matching TRBD1 (5 bases). The V end lost 4 bases, the J end lost 0 bases, and 6 bases lay between the germline ends. This CDR3 has 13 amino acids. Germline CDR1 SGHAT, CDR2 FQNNGV.

The genes are TRBV12-2 and TRBJ2-7; no check of the table's D call, TRBD2, against the DNA was made. TRBV12-2 is a pseudogene locus. This CDR3 has 15 amino acids. For the CDR3, the DNA is TGTGCAAGTCGCTTAAAGCGGACTAACCCCTACGAGCAGTACTTC. Residues: CASRLKRTNPYEQYF.

The J gene is TRBJ2-7, the V gene TRBV5-1; 10 bases are shared with TRBD2. The trim removed 0 bases at V and 4 bases at J, leaving 7 bases unmatched. This CDR3 spans 16 amino acids. The germline V gene has CDR1 SGHRS and CDR2 YFSETQ. The CDR3 DNA reads TGCGCCAGCAGCTTGGTAGTGGCTAGCGGGAGTTACGAGCAGTACTTC. It translates to CASSLVVASGSYEQYF.

The chain employs TRBV14 and TRBJ2-1; 13 nucleotides line up with TRBD2. The trim removed 4 bases at V and 16 bases at J, leaving 7 bases unmatched. The CDR3 runs to 13 residues. In germline, CDR1 is SGHDN, CDR2 FVKESK. CDR3: CASSLGLAGESFF. The CDR3 bases are TGTGCCAGCAGCCTCGGACTAGCGGGAGAGTCTTTCTTC.

V and J are TRBV25-1 and TRBJ2-3, with D hard to call. Germline values: CDR1 MGHDK, CDR2 SYGVNS. V was pared by 6 bases and J by 0 bases, with 7 bases between. There are 13 residues in the CDR3. Here the CDR3 reads CASSASSTDTQYF. The CDR3 DNA reads as TGTGCCAGCAGCGCCTCGAGCACAGATACGCAGTATTTT.

V and J are TRBV28 and TRBJ1-5; D gene unclear. The CDR3 spans 16 residues. The V end lost 1 base, the J end lost 0 bases, and 10 bases lay between the germline ends. CDR1 and CDR2 (germline): MDHEN, SYDVKM. The CDR3 region has the DNA TGTGCCAGCAGTTTATTGGTCGGAAGTAGCAATCAGCCCCAGCATTTT. Residues: CASSLLVGSSNQPQHF.

The rearrangement links TRBV4-2 to TRBJ1-3; D gene ambiguous. The CDR3 has 16 amino acids. In germline, CDR1 is LGHNA, CDR2 YNFKEQ. The V end lost 1 base, the J end lost 0 bases, and 10 bases lay between the germline ends. The CDR3 DNA reads as TGTGCCAGCAGCCAAGGCGCCACCTTCTCTGGAAACACCATATATTTT. It encodes CASSQGATFSGNTIYF.

This chain links TRBV15 with TRBJ2-2, with D perhaps matching TRBD2 (6 bases). With 0 bases removed from V and 1 base from J, the gap between germline ends came to 9 bases. Per the germline V gene, CDR1 is LNHNV and CDR2 is YYDKDF (reference sequence). This CDR3 has 16 amino acids. CDR3 residues: CATSRETSRNTGELFF. In DNA form, the CDR3 reads TGTGCCACCAGCAGAGAAACTAGCCGGAACACCGGGGAGCTGTTTTTT.

This rearrangement joins TRBV5-1 to TRBJ2-7; 10 nucleotides agree with TRBD1. The CDR3 has 14 amino acids. V lost 2 bases and J lost 5; bases outside the gene matches: 4. The V gene's germline CDR1 is SGHRS and CDR2 YFSETQ. CDR3 region: CASSLGTGVHEQYF. In DNA, the CDR3 is TGCGCCAGCAGCTTAGGGACAGGGGTCCACGAGCAGTACTTC.

In this sample, this clone turned up once. This chain links TRBV2 with TRBJ1-1; unclear D gene. Trimming removed 1 base at V and 8 bases at J, with 8 bases between. Germline values: CDR1 SNHLY, CDR2 FYNNEI. The CDR3 contains 12 residues. DNA of the CDR3: TGTGCCAGCAGTGAAGGGTTCAGGGAAGCTTTCTTT. This codes for CASSEGFREAFF.

The gene calls are TRBV30 and TRBJ1-4; the D gene is possibly TRBD1 (5 bases). Germline V gene sequence: CDR1 GTSNPN, CDR2 SVGIG (reference sequence). V was trimmed by 7 bases and J by 7 bases, leaving 19 bases between them. This CDR3 has 14 residues. Here the CDR3 reads CASVGRIPSEKLFF. CDR3 in DNA: TGTGCCTCGGTGGGACGGATCCCATCTGAAAAACTGTTTTTT.

The chain carries TRBV2 and TRBJ2-3; D may be TRBD2 (6 bases). The germline gives CDR1 SNHLY, CDR2 FYNNEI. This CDR3 region has 14 residues. V dropped 5 bases and J dropped 0 bases, with 9 bases sitting between them. The DNA of the CDR3 is TGTGCCAGCAGTCTGGACTATAGCACAGATACGCAGTATTTT. Translation: CASSLDYSTDTQYF.

This clone has only a few counts. The same CDR3 arises from other DNA sequences in this sample as well. The gene calls are TRBV15 and TRBJ2-1; 7 bases line up with TRBD2. The trim removed 0 bases at V and 1 base at J, leaving 0 bases unmatched. The CDR3 totals 15 residues. The germline V gene encodes CDR1 LNHNV and CDR2 YYDKDF (reference sequence). CDR3 residues: CATSREAGSYNEQFF. The CDR3 DNA reads as TGTGCCACCAGCAGAGAAGCGGGATCCTACAATGAGCAGTTCTTC.

This clone was seen more than once but under ten times. V is TRBV28 and J is TRBJ2-5; D is unclear. Germline-derived CDR1 and CDR2 are MDHEN and SYDVKM. The CDR3 runs 14 residues. V shed 2 bases and J shed 2 bases, with 9 bases lying between them. This CDR3 reads CASSLLTLQETQYF. The CDR3 region has the DNA TGTGCCAGCAGTTTACTAACCCTTCAAGAGACCCAGTACTTC.